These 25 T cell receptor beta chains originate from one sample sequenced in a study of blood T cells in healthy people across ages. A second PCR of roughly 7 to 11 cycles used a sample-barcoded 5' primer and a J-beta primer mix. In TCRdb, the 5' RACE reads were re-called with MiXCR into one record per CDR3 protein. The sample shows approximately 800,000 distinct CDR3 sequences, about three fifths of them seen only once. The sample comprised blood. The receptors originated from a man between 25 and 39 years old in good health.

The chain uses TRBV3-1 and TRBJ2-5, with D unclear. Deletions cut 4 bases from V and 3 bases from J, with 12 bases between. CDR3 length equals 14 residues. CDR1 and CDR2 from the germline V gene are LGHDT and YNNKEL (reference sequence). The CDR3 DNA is TGTGCCAGCAGCCCAGGACGGCGAGAAGAGACCCAGTACTTC. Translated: CASSPGRREETQYF.

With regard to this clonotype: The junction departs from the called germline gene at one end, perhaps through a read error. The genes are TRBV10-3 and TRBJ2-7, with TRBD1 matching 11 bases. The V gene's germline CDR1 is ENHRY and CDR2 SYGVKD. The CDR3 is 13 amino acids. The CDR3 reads CTMGQGVAYEQYF. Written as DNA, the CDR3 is TGTACCATGGGACAGGGGGTTGCCTACGAGCAGTACTTC.

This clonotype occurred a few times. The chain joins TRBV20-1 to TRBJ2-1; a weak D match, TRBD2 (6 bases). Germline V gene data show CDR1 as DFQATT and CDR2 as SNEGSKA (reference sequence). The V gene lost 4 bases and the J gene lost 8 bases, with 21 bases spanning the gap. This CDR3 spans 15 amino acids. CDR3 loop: CSAKSGEDPWHEQFF. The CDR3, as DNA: TGCAGTGCTAAATCGGGAGAGGACCCGTGGCATGAGCAGTTCTTC.

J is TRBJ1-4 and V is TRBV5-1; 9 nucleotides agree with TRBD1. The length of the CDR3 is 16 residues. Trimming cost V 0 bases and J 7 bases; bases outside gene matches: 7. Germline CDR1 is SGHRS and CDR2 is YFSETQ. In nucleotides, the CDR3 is TGCGCCAGCAGCTTGGAACCGGGACAGGGCCCTGAAAAACTGTTTTTT. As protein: CASSLEPGQGPEKLFF.

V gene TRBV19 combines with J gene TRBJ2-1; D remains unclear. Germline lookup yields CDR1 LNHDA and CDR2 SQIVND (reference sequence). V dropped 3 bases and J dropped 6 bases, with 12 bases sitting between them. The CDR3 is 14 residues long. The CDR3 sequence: CASSMNSGINEQFF. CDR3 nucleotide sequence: TGTGCCAGTAGTATGAATAGTGGGATCAATGAGCAGTTCTTC.

CDR3 in amino acids: CASTESHENTEAFF. As DNA, the CDR3 is TGTGCCAGCACTGAATCCCACGAGAACACTGAAGCTTTCTTT. This chain joins TRBV21-1 and TRBJ1-1. TRBV21-1 counts as a pseudogene. The CDR3 is 14 residues long.

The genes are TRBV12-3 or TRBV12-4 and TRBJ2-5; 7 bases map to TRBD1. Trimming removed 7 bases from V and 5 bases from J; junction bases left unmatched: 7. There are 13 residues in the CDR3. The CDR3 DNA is TGTGCCAGCACTCGCCGCAGGGGGGAGACCCAGTACTTC. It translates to CASTRRRGETQYF.

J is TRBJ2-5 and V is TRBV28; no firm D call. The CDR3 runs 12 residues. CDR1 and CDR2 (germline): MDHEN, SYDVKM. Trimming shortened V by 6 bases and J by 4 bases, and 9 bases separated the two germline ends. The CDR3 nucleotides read TGTGCCAGCAGGTCCGGAACAGAGACCCAGTACTTC. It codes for CASRSGTETQYF.

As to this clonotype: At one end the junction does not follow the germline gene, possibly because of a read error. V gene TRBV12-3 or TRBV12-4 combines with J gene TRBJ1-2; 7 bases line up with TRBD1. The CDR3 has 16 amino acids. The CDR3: CAGSPSLWTGPYGYTF. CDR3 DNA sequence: TGTGCCGGCAGCCCTTCCCTTTGGACAGGCCCCTATGGCTACACCTTC.

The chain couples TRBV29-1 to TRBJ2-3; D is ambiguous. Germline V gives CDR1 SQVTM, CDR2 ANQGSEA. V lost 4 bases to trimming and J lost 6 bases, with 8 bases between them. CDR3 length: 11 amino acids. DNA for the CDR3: TGCAGCGTTGTATATGGGGATACGCAGTATTTT. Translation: CSVVYGDTQYF.

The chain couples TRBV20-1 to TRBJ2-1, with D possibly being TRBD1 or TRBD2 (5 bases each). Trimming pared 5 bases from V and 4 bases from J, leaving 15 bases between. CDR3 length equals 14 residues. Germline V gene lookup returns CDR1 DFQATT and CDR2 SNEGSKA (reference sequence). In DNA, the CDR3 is TGCAGTGCTTGCTCTCTCGGGGCTTACAATGAGCAGTTCTTC. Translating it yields CSACSLGAYNEQFF.

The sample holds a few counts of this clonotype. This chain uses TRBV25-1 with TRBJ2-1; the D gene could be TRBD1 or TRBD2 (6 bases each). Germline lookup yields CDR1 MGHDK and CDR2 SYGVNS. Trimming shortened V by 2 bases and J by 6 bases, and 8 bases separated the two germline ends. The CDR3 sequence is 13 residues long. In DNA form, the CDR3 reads TGTGCCAGCAGTGAAAGGGGGGCCAATGAGCAGTTCTTC. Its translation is CASSERGANEQFF.

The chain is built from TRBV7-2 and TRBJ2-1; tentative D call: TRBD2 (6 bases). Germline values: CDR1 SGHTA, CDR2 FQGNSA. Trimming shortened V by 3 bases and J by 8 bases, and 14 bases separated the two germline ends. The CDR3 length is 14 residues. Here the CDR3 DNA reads TGTGCCAGCAGCTTCGTAGCGGCTACTGATGAGCAGTTCTTC. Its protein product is CASSFVAATDEQFF.

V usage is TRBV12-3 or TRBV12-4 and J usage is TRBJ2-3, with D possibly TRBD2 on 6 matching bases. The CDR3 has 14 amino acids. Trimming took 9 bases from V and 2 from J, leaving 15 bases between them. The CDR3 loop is CASSNPGDTDTQYF. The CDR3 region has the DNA TGTGCCAGTAGCAATCCGGGGGACACAGATACGCAGTATTTT.

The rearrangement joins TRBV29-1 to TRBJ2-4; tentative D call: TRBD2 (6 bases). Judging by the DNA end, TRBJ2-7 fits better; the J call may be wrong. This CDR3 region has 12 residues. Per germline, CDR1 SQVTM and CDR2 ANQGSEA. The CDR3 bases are TGCAGCGTTGGGGACTCCAGGGACGAGCAGTACTTC. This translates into CSVGDSRDEQYF.

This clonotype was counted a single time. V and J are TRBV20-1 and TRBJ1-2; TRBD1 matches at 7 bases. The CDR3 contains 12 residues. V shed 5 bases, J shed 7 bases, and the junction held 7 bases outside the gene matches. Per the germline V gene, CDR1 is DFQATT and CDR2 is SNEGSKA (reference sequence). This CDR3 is CSADRQGSGYTF. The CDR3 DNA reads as TGCAGTGCTGACAGACAGGGAAGTGGCTACACCTTC.

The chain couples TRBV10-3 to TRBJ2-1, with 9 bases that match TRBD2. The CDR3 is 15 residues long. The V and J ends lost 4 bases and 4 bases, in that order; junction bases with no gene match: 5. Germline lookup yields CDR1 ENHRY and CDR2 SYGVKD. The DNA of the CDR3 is TGTGCCATCAGTGCGCGGGAGGGTTCATACAATGAGCAGTTCTTC. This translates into CAISAREGSYNEQFF.

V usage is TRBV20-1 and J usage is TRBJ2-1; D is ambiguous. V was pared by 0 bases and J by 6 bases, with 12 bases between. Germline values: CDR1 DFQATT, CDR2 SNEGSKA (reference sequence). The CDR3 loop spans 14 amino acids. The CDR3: CSARDSVVVNEQFF. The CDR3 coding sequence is TGCAGTGCTAGAGATAGTGTTGTAGTCAATGAGCAGTTCTTC.

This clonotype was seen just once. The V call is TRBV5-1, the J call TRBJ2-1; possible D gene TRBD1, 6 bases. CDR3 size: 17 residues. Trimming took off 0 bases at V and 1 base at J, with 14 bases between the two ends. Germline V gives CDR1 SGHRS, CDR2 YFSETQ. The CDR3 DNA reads TGCGCCAGCAGCTTGGTTGGGGGCCCAGGGTCCTACAATGAGCAGTTCTTC. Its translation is CASSLVGGPGSYNEQFF.

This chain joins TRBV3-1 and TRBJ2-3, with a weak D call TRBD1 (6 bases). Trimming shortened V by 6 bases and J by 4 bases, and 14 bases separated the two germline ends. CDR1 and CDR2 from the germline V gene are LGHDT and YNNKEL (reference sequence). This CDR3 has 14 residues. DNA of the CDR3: TGTGCCAGCAGTCTCTCCTCAGGGGCAGATACGCAGTATTTT. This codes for CASSLSSGADTQYF.

The CDR3 region has the DNA TGTGCCAGCAGTTTATGCCTGGGGAATAACATTCAGTACTTC. It is translated as CASSLCLGNNIQYF. The genes are TRBV12-3 or TRBV12-4 and TRBJ2-4; D not certain. The V end lost 2 bases, the J end lost 7 bases, and 12 bases lay between the germline ends. The CDR3 runs to 14 residues.

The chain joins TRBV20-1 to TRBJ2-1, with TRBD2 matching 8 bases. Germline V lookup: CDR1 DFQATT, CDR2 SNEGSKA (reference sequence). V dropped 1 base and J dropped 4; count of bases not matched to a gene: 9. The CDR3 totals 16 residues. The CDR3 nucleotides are TGCAGTGCTAGAGGGGTTGAGCGGGAGCCTTACAATGAGCAGTTCTTC. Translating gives CSARGVEREPYNEQFF.

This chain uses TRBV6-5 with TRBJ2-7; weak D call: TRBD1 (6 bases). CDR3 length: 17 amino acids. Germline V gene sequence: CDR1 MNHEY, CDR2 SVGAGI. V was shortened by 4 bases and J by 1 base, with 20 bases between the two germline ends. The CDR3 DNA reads TGTGCCAGCAGTTTCTCTAAGGACAGACCATTTTCCTACGAGCAGTACTTC. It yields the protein CASSFSKDRPFSYEQYF.

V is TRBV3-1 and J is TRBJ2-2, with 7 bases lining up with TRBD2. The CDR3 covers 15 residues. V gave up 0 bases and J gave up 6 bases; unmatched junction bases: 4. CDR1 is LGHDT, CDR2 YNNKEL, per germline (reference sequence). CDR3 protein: CASSQDGRVPGELFF. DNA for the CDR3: TGTGCCAGCAGCCAAGATGGGAGGGTACCCGGGGAGCTGTTTTTT. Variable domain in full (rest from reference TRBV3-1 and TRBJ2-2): DTAVSQTPKYLVTQMGNDKSIKCEQNLGHDTMYWYKQDSKKFLKIMFSYNNKELIINETVPNRFSPKSPDKAHLNLHINSLELGDSAVYFCASSQDGRVPGELFFGEGSRLTVL.

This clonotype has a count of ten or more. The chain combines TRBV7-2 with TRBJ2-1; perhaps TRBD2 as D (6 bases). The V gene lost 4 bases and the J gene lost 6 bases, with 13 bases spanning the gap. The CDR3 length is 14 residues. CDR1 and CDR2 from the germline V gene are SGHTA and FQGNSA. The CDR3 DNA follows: TGTGCCAGCAGCTCCTCCGGGGGAATCAATGAGCAGTTCTTC. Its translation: CASSSSGGINEQFF.